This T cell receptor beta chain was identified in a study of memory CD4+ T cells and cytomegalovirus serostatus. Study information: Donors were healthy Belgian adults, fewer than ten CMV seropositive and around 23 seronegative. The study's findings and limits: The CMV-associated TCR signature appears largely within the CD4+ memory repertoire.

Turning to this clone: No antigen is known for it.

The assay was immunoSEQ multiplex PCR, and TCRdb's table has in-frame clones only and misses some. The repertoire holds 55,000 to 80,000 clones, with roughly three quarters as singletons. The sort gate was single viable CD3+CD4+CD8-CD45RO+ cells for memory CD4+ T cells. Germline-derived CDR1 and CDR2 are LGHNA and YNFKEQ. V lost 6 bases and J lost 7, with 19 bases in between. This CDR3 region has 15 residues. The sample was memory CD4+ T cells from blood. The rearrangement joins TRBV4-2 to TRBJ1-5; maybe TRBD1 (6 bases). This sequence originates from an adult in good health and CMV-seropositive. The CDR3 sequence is CASRKDLGTGQPQHF. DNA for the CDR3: TGTGCCAGCAGAAAAGACCTGGGCACAGGGCAGCCCCAGCATTTT.